Below, 18 T cell receptor beta chains from the same sample are listed, as sequenced in a study of T cell responses to AZD1222 COVID-19 vaccine. Sequencing was performed with immunoSEQ multiplex PCR; in TCRdb, only in-frame clones are kept and a portion is missing. The table includes approximately 130,000 clones, over 75% detected once. The sequencing here drew on peripheral blood, taken 28 days after the second dose of the MenACWY control vaccine. The source of these receptors is an adult who received the MenACWY meningococcal vaccine as a control.

The V and J genes are TRBV29-1 and TRBJ1-2; weak D call: TRBD1 (5 bases). Germline loops: CDR1 SQVTM, CDR2 ANQGSEA. Trimming cost V 3 bases and J 3 bases, with 8 bases left between them. The CDR3 totals 12 residues. The CDR3 coding sequence is TGCAGCGTTGACTCGGGGGACTATGGCTACACCTTC. As protein: CSVDSGDYGYTF.

The V gene is TRBV5-8, the J gene TRBJ2-2; no clear D. Trimming removed 0 bases from V and 8 bases from J, with 8 bases in between. From germline, CDR1 is SGHTS and CDR2 YDEGEE. CDR3 length: 13 residues. The CDR3 sequence: CASSLGRMGELFF. As DNA, the CDR3 is TGTGCCAGCAGCTTGGGCCGTATGGGGGAGCTGTTTTTT.

A note on this clone: A read error may produce the germline difference seen at one junction end. This chain connects TRBV7-7 to TRBJ2-5; the D gene is possibly TRBD2 (6 bases). The CDR3 is made up of 16 amino acids. Looked up from germline, CDR1 is SSHAT and CDR2 is FNYEAQ (reference sequence). CDR3 protein: CASSPGGRQGRETQYF. Written as DNA, the CDR3 is TGTGCTAGCAGCCCCGGGGGACGGCAGGGCCGGGAGACCCAGTACTTC.

This chain links TRBV11-2 with TRBJ2-3; TRBD2 agrees at 8 bases. This CDR3 has 16 amino acids. The V gene end was trimmed by 3 bases and the J gene end by 4 bases; junction bases not matched to a gene: 9. Germline V lookup: CDR1 SGHAT, CDR2 FQNNGV. CDR3 nucleotide sequence: TGTGCCAGCAGCTTTCGTTCGGGGGGGCACGCAGATACGCAGTATTTT. Its protein product is CASSFRSGGHADTQYF. Based on the CDR3 plus reference TRBV11-2 and TRBJ2-3, the full variable domain is EAGVAQSPRYKIIEKRQSVAFWCNPISGHATLYWYQQILGQGPKLLIQFQNNGVVDDSQLPKDRFSAERLKGVDSTLKIQPAKLEDSAVYLCASSFRSGGHADTQYFGPGTRLTVL.

This clone was counted between two and nine times. The rearrangement joins TRBV11-3 to TRBJ2-2; D unresolved. Germline assignment: CDR1 SGHNT and CDR2 YENEEA. The ends were cut back, 0 bases at V and 6 bases at J, with 11 bases in the middle. The CDR3 sequence is 15 residues long. As DNA, the CDR3 is TGTGCCAGCAGCTTAGACCGTGGTGGGGCCGGGGAGCTGTTTTTT. It is translated as CASSLDRGGAGELFF. The full variable domain, with the rest looked up from reference TRBV11-3 and TRBJ2-2, is EAGVVQSPRYKIIEKKQPVAFWCNPISGHNTLYWYLQNLGQGPELLIRYENEEAVDDSQLPKDRFSAERLKGVDSTLKIQPAELGDSAVYLCASSLDRGGAGELFFGEGSRLTVL.

A single count supports this clone. The chain carries TRBV4-1 and TRBJ1-2; no clear D gene. This CDR3 spans 12 amino acids. V lost 0 bases, J lost 9 bases, and 8 bases lay in between. Germline V lookup: CDR1 MGHRA, CDR2 YSYEKL. CDR3 coding DNA: TGCGCCAGCAGCCAAGAGACTTCACGCTACACCTTC. Translated: CASSQETSRYTF.

The chain is built from TRBV5-1 and TRBJ2-7; D possibly matches TRBD1 or TRBD2 (5 bases each). The CDR3 is 15 residues long. The V end was cut by 3 bases, the J end by 0 bases, with 13 bases between. Germline CDR1 and CDR2: SGHRS and YFSETQ. The CDR3 protein is CASSWGRKISYEQYV. The CDR3 DNA is TGCGCCAGCAGCTGGGGACGGAAAATCTCCTACGAGCAGTACGTC.

This clone ranks as medium-sized. This chain links TRBV12-3 or TRBV12-4 with TRBJ1-2; TRBD1 agrees at 7 bases. V lost 6 bases to trimming and J lost 5 bases; unmatched junction nucleotides: 6. The CDR3 is 13 amino acids. CDR3 protein: CASRSDRAYGYTF. The CDR3 coding sequence is TGTGCCAGCAGATCTGACAGGGCGTATGGCTACACCTTC.

V usage is TRBV2 and J usage is TRBJ2-3; D not certain. Germline CDR1 SNHLY, CDR2 FYNNEI. The CDR3 is 14 amino acids. With 4 bases removed from V and 0 bases from J, the gap between germline ends came to 8 bases. CDR3 loop: CASSGQLSTDTQYF. DNA for the CDR3: TGTGCCAGCAGTGGTCAGCTTAGCACAGATACGCAGTATTTT.

The V call is TRBV10-3, the J call TRBJ2-2, with a weak D call TRBD2 (6 bases). Trimming removed 6 bases from V and 6 bases from J, with 11 bases in between. Germline loops: CDR1 ENHRY, CDR2 SYGVKD. This CDR3 contains 13 residues. CDR3 protein: CAISNPGAGELFF. CDR3 coding DNA: TGTGCCATCAGCAACCCGGGGGCCGGGGAGCTGTTTTTT.

V usage is TRBV2 and J usage is TRBJ1-6; 9 bases are a match to TRBD1. The CDR3 totals 15 residues. Germline V gene data show CDR1 as SNHLY and CDR2 as FYNNEI. Trimming at V came to 6 bases and at J to 5 bases, leaving 5 bases not matched to a gene. The CDR3 here is CASRQTGGNNSPLHF. CDR3 bases: TGTGCCAGCAGGCAAACAGGGGGCAATAATTCACCCCTCCACTTT.

This CDR3 reads CASSGGDKTYEQYF. The CDR3 DNA is TGTGCCAGCAGTGGAGGGGACAAGACCTACGAGCAGTACTTC. The chain recombines TRBV27 with TRBJ2-7, with D perhaps TRBD1 or TRBD2 (6 bases each). The CDR3 totals 14 residues. Between the trimmed V and J ends, which lost 5 bases and 2 bases, there was a span of 13 bases. Germline CDR1 is MNHEY and CDR2 is SMNVEV (reference sequence).

The V call is TRBV29-1, the J call TRBJ1-2, with D uncertain. The CDR3 is 11 amino acids. Germline V gene lookup returns CDR1 SQVTM and CDR2 ANQGSEA. Trimming took 4 bases from V and 11 from J, leaving 14 bases between them. In nucleotides, the CDR3 is TGCAGCGTTGTAGGGAGGGAACAATACACCTTC. This translates into CSVVGREQYTF.

The chain couples TRBV6-5 to TRBJ2-1; a weak D match, TRBD1 (5 bases). This CDR3 spans 13 amino acids. The germline V and J ends were trimmed by 10 bases and 9 bases, with 19 bases remaining between them. Germline assignment: CDR1 MNHEY and CDR2 SVGAGI. As DNA, the CDR3 is TGTGCCACCTTGGACATGGGTCTGGGTGAGCAGTTCTTC. Its protein product is CATLDMGLGEQFF.

The chain couples TRBV6-1 to TRBJ2-3; 11 bases fit TRBD2. V shed 4 bases, J shed 1 base, and the junction held 4 bases outside the gene matches. The CDR3 extends over 16 amino acids. Germline V gene lookup returns CDR1 MNHNS and CDR2 SASEGT. In DNA form, the CDR3 reads TGTGCCAGCAGTGTGATACTAGCGGGGGGCACAGATACGCAGTATTTT. Protein sequence: CASSVILAGGTDTQYF.

V is TRBV4-3 and J is TRBJ2-7; a weak D match, TRBD2 (6 bases). Trimming removed 0 bases from V and 2 bases from J, with 17 bases in between. Germline V gene sequence: CDR1 LGHNA, CDR2 YSLEER. This CDR3 contains 17 residues. The CDR3 DNA reads TGCGCCAGCAGCCAAGAAAAGGAGGACGGGAGAGCCTACGAGCAGTACTTC. Protein product: CASSQEKEDGRAYEQYF.

The chain recombines TRBV6-5 with TRBJ2-5; 9 bases agree with TRBD2. The V and J ends lost 5 bases and 4 bases, in that order; junction bases with no gene match: 8. This CDR3 contains 15 residues. Germline V lookup: CDR1 MNHEY, CDR2 SVGAGI. In DNA, the CDR3 is TGTGCCAGCAGTCTATCTAGCGGGGTAGGAGAGACCCAGTACTTC. Translation gives CASSLSSGVGETQYF.

This chain uses TRBV11-1 with TRBJ2-7; D might be TRBD1 or TRBD2, each matching 6 bases. The CDR3 is made up of 16 amino acids. V gave up 2 bases and J gave up 5 bases, with 19 bases separating them. CDR1 is SGHAT, CDR2 FQDESV, per germline (reference sequence). DNA of the CDR3: TGTGCCAGCAGCTTACCTCTCTGGGGGGCGCCACACGAGCAGTACTTC. Protein: CASSLPLWGAPHEQYF.